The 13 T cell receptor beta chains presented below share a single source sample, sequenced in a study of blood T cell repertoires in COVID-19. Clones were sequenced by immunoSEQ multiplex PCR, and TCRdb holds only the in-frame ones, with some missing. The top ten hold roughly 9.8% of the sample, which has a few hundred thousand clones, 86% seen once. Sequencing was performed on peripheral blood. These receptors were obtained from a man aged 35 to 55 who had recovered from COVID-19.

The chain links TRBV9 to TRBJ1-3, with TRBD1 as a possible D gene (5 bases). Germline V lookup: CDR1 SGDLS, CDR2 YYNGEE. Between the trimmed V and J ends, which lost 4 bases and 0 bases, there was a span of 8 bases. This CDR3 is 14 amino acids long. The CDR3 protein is CASSLDNSGNTIYF. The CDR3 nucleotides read TGTGCCAGCAGCCTGGACAACTCTGGAAACACCATATATTTT.

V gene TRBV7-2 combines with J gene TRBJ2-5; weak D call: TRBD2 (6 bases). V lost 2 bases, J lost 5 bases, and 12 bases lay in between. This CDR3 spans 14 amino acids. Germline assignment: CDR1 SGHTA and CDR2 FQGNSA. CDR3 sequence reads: CASSLKAGPETQYF. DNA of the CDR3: TGTGCCAGCAGCTTAAAGGCGGGGCCGGAGACCCAGTACTTC.

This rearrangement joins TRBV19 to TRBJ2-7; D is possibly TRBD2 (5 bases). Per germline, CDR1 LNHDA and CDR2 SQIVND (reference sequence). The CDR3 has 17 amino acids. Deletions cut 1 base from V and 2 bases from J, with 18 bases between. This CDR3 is CASSIAGTSVGTYEQYF. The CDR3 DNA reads TGTGCCAGTAGTATAGCGGGAACGTCTGTTGGTACCTACGAGCAGTACTTC.

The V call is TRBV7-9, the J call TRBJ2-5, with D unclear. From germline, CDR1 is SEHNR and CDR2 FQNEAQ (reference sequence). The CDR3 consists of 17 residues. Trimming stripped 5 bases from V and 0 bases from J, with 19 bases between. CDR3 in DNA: TGTGCCAGCAGCGTTCCCCAGCGAAAGAGTCACCAAGAGACCCAGTACTTC. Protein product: CASSVPQRKSHQETQYF.

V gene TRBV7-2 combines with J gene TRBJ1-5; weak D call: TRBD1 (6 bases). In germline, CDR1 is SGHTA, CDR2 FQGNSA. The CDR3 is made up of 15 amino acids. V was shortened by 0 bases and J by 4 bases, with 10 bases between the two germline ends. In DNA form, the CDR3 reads TGTGCCAGCAGCTTAGCCCGGGACAATAATCAGCCCCAGCATTTT. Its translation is CASSLARDNNQPQHF.

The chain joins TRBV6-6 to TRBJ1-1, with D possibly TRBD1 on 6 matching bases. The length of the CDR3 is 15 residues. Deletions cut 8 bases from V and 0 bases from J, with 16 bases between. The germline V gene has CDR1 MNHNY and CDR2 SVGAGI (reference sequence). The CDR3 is CASLPQGTVNTEAFF. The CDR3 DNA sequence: TGTGCCAGCCTACCACAGGGTACCGTGAACACTGAAGCTTTCTTT.

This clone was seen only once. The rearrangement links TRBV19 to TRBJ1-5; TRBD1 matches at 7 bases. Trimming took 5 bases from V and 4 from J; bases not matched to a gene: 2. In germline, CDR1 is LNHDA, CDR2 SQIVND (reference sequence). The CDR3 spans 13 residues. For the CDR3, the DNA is TGTGCCAGTAGTCAGGGGGGTAATCAGCCCCAGCATTTT. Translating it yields CASSQGGNQPQHF. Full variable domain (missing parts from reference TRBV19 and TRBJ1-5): DGGITQSPKYLFRKEGQNVTLSCEQNLNHDAMYWYRQDPGQGLRLIYYSQIVNDFQKGDIAEGYSVSREKKESFPLTVTSAQKNPTAFYLCASSQGGNQPQHFGDGTRLSIL.

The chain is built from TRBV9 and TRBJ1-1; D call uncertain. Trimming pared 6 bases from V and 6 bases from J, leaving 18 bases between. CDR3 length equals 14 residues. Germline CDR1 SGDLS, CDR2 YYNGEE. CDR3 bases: TGTGCCAGCACCGCGGGGATTTTTGAGGCTGAAGCTTTCTTT. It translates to CASTAGIFEAEAFF. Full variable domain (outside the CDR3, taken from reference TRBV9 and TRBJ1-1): DSGVTQTPKHLITATGQRVTLRCSPRSGDLSVYWYQQSLDQGLQFLIQYYNGEERAKGNILERFSAQQFPDLHSELNLSSLELGDSALYFCASTAGIFEAEAFFGQGTRLTVV.

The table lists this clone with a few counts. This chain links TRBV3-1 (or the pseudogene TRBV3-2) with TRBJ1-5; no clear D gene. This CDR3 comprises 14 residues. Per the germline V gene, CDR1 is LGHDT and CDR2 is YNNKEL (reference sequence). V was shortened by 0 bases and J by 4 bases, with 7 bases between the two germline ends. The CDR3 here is CASSQDFSNQPQHF. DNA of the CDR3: TGTGCCAGCAGCCAAGATTTCAGTAATCAGCCCCAGCATTTT.

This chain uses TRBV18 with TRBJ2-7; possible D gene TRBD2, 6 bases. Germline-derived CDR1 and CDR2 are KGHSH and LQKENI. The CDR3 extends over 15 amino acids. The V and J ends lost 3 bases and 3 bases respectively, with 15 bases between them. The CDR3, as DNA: TGTGCCAGCTCACCCCTATCCTGGGGGGACTACGAGCAGTACTTC. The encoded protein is CASSPLSWGDYEQYF.

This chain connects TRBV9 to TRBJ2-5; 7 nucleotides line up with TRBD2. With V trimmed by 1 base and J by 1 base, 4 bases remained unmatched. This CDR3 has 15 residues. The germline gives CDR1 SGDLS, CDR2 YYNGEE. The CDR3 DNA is TGTGCCAGCAGCGTAACGGGGGGATCCCAAGAGACCCAGTACTTC. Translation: CASSVTGGSQETQYF.

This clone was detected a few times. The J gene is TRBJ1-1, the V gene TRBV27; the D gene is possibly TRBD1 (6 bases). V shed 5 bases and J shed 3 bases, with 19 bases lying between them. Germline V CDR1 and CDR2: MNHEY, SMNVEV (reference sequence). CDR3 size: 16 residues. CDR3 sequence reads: CASSPYSRGSYTEAFF. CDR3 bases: TGTGCCAGCAGTCCCTATTCCAGGGGCTCCTACACTGAAGCTTTCTTT.

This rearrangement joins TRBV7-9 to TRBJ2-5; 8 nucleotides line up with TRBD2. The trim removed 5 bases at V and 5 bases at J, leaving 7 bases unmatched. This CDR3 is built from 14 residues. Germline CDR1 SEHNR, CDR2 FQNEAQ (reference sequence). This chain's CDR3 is CASSGREGGETQYF. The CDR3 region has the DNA TGTGCCAGCAGCGGCCGGGAGGGCGGGGAGACCCAGTACTTC.